This record concerns one TCR beta chain sequence. The antigen remains unidentified. Documented time point: blood 4 weeks post-SBRT, at nephrectomy. The treatment is: 15 Gy SBRT to primary tumor, nephrectomy 4 weeks later. Nephrectomy followed 15 Gy stereotactic body radiation by 4 weeks. The tumor was a clear cell renal cell carcinoma. The data derive from a study of radiation and T cells in renal cell carcinoma. Notes on the study in general: In blood, top tumor clones expanded by 2 weeks, shrinking by 4. Baseline intratumoral clonotype presence is unknown without pretreatment biopsies.

This table comes from immunoSEQ multiplex PCR, and its TCRdb copy is limited to in-frame clones, with some not included. The table has 60,000 to 75,000 clones, around 80% seen once. This material consisted of blood, taken from a patient whose treatment included radiotherapy and nephrectomy. The receptor was isolated from a man in his fifties or sixties with renal cell carcinoma.

The DNA of the CDR3 is TGCGCCAGCCTAGACAGACTAATTAGGAATGAGCAGTTCTTC. Amino acid sequence: CASLDRLIRNEQFF. This sequence joins TRBV10-2 and TRBJ2-1; D may correspond to TRBD1 or TRBD2 (5 bases each). From germline, CDR1 is WSHSY and CDR2 SAAADI. This CDR3 contains 14 residues. V lost 8 bases and J 7 bases, leaving 18 bases between the germline ends.